This TCR beta chain is from a study of T cells in tuberculosis. The CDR3 sequence is 13 residues long. Germline loops: CDR1 SGDLS, CDR2 YYNGEE. Trimming took off 3 bases at V and 6 bases at J, with 10 bases between the two ends. Only in-frame clones appear in the TCRdb table, and some are missing; sequencing was by immunoSEQ multiplex PCR. The table lists 25,000 to 30,000 clones, roughly 93% of them singletons, with 4.9% in the top ten. The sequenced sample consisted of PBMCs. The rearrangement uses TRBV9 and TRBJ2-1; D is unclear. The TCR originated in a donor aged 10-29 years with latent tuberculosis or without tuberculosis infection. CDR3 loop: CASSGRLINEQFF. The CDR3 region has the DNA TGTGCCAGCAGCGGGAGACTTATCAATGAGCAGTTCTTC.